The 32 T cell receptor beta chains reported below all come from one sample, sequenced in a study of T cells in Graves' hyperthyroidism and ophthalmopathy. Amplified regions were TCR beta CDR3 sequences from RNA transcripts. The HTBI primer set served for first-round RT-PCR of the TCR CDR3. TCRdb re-derived calls from the multiplex PCR reads in MiXCR, one entry per CDR3 protein. The table includes 700,000 to 950,000 distinct CDR3 sequences, 30% to 40% detected once. Sequencing used blood. The source is a woman aged 40-49 years with Graves' hyperthyroidism.

The chain joins TRBV25-1 to TRBJ2-7, with TRBD2 as a possible D gene (6 bases). The J call is in doubt because the DNA end fits TRBJ2-1 better. In germline, CDR1 is MGHDK, CDR2 SYGVNS. The CDR3 contains 16 residues. This CDR3 reads CASSESAGPLYNEQFF. As DNA, the CDR3 is TGTGCCAGCAGTGAATCGGCGGGGCCTCTCTACAATGAGCAGTTCTTC.

This clonotype appeared many times. V usage is TRBV19 and J usage is TRBJ1-3; D is unclear. CDR1 and CDR2 (germline): LNHDA, SQIVND (reference sequence). V was clipped by 7 bases and J by 0 bases, with 13 bases between them. The CDR3 is 15 residues long. The CDR3 bases are TGTGCCAGTAAGGAGCGAACCAACTCTGGAAACACCATATATTTT. Translation gives CASKERTNSGNTIYF.

This clonotype has a count of ten or more. J is TRBJ1-6 and V is TRBV7-3; tentative D call: TRBD1 (5 bases). Germline assignment: CDR1 SGHTA and CDR2 FQGTGA. The CDR3 covers 16 residues. The V end was cut by 1 base, the J end by 11 bases, with 18 bases between. CDR3 DNA: TGTGCCAGCAGCTTAAGGGGCAGGGTGGGCGAGACACCCCTCCACTTT. Protein product: CASSLRGRVGETPLHF.

At least ten counts were recorded for this clonotype. The rearrangement uses TRBV24-1 and TRBJ2-5; unclear D gene. The ends were cut back, 4 bases at V and 5 bases at J, with 10 bases in the middle. CDR1 KGHDR and CDR2 SFDVKD come from the germline V gene. This CDR3 comprises 13 residues. For the CDR3, the DNA is TGTGCCACCAGTGACACGTCCATGGAGACCCAGTACTTC. This gives the protein CATSDTSMETQYF.

This clonotype was observed many times. CDR3 residues: CASSLVRTSGANVLTF. The CDR3 DNA is TGTGCCAGCAGCTTAGTGAGGACTTCTGGGGCCAACGTCCTGACTTTC. This chain links TRBV7-6 with TRBJ2-6, with a possible D match to TRBD2 (5 bases). Germline V gene data show CDR1 as SGHVS and CDR2 as FNYEAQ. This CDR3 contains 16 residues. Trimming left V 1 base short and J 1 base short, with 8 bases between.

V usage is TRBV10-3 and J usage is TRBJ2-7, with 9 nucleotides matching TRBD1. CDR1 is ENHRY and CDR2 is SYGVKD in the germline V gene. This CDR3 contains 15 residues. V gave up 0 bases and J gave up 4 bases; unmatched junction bases: 4. Written as DNA, the CDR3 is TGTGCCATCAGTGAGTCCACAGGGGGCAATTACGAGCAGTACTTC. This gives the protein CAISESTGGNYEQYF.

This clonotype was seen a few times. The chain has TRBV2 and TRBJ1-6, with TRBD1 matching 10 bases. Germline assignment: CDR1 SNHLY and CDR2 FYNNEI. The CDR3 contains 18 residues. With 6 bases clipped from V and 11 bases from J, the junction kept 19 bases outside the gene matches. CDR3 loop: CASSPNRDRGFMETPLHF. The CDR3 nucleotides read TGTGCCAGCAGCCCCAACCGGGACAGGGGATTCATGGAGACACCCCTCCACTTT.

The chain employs TRBV6-6 and TRBJ1-6; the D is unclear. The CDR3 has 13 residues. Looked up from germline, CDR1 is MNHNY and CDR2 is SVGAGI (reference sequence). Deletions cut 8 bases from V and 10 bases from J, with 15 bases between. In DNA form, the CDR3 reads TGTGCCAGCTCTGGTAGGGAGGACTCACCCCTCCACTTT. Protein: CASSGREDSPLHF.

This clonotype was seen just once. V is TRBV10-3 and J is TRBJ1-1, with TRBD1 matching over 7 bases. Unmatched junction bases numbered 12, after V lost 3 bases and J lost 2 bases. Germline-derived CDR1 and CDR2 are ENHRY and SYGVKD. This CDR3 region has 17 residues. The CDR3 sequence: CAISEGATGEGNTEAFF. In DNA form, the CDR3 reads TGTGCCATCAGTGAAGGAGCTACAGGGGAGGGAAACACTGAAGCTTTCTTT.

This clonotype appeared many times. The rearrangement links TRBV7-9 to TRBJ1-6; no definite D call. Germline loops: CDR1 SEHNR, CDR2 FQNEAQ (reference sequence). Trimming took 4 bases from V and 8 from J, leaving 9 bases between them. The CDR3 consists of 13 residues. CDR3 bases: TGTGCCAGCAGCTCTGGGTCTCATTCACCCCTCCACTTT. Amino acids: CASSSGSHSPLHF.

The rearrangement joins TRBV4-3 to TRBJ1-5; unclear D gene. V was cut by 1 base and J by 2 bases, with 9 bases left in between. The CDR3 has 15 residues. Germline V gene sequence: CDR1 LGHNA, CDR2 YSLEER. The CDR3 nucleotides are TGCGCCAGCAGCCAAGCGATCTTTCGCAATCAGCCCCAGCATTTT. It encodes CASSQAIFRNQPQHF.

The V and J genes are TRBV7-2 and TRBJ2-7; D is unclear. The J call is doubtful: the DNA matches TRBJ2-1 better. The CDR3 contains 13 residues. Per the germline V gene, CDR1 is SGHTA and CDR2 is FQGNSA. The CDR3 is CASSLPAYNEQFF. CDR3 nucleotide sequence: TGTGCCAGCAGCTTACCCGCGTACAATGAGCAGTTCTTC.

Points on this clonotype: A much more abundant neighbour one base away suggests this may be a read error. V usage is TRBV12-3 or TRBV12-4 and J usage is TRBJ1-2; no clear D. V was pared by 0 bases and J by 8 bases, with 10 bases between. The CDR3 runs to 13 residues. The CDR3 loop reads CASSLALHEGYTF. DNA for the CDR3: TGTGCCAGCAGTTTAGCGCTCCACGAGGGCTACACCTTC.

This clonotype showed up many times. V is TRBV6-2 or TRBV6-3 and J is TRBJ1-6; 7 bases align to TRBD1. The J segment lost 8 bases and the V segment lost 5 bases, leaving 9 bases of the junction unmatched. Germline V gives CDR1 MNHEY, CDR2 SVGEGT. The CDR3 runs 15 residues. DNA of the CDR3: TGTGCCAGCAGTGGACCGACAGGGCGGCATTCACCCCTCCACTTT. Amino acid sequence: CASSGPTGRHSPLHF.

Worth noting for this clonotype: This is likely a read error, given that the CDR3 carries no conserved phenylalanine or tryptophan at its end. It is unclear where the CDR3 begins or ends on the DNA, so no DNA is shown, and the CDR3 is as TCRdb lists it. This chain connects TRBV7-9 to TRBJ2-5; the table's D gene call, TRBD2, was not cross checked with the DNA. The CDR3 length equals 8 residues, ends included. Germline CDR1 SEHNR, CDR2 FQNEAQ (reference sequence). The CDR3 region is CASSLARL.

This clonotype was recorded at least ten times. This chain connects TRBV10-2 to TRBJ1-5; unclear D gene. V was trimmed by 6 bases and J by 3 bases, leaving 12 bases between them. Germline V CDR1 and CDR2: WSHSY, SAAADI. The CDR3 extends over 14 amino acids. CDR3 residues: CASRGIANNQPQHF. The CDR3 bases are TGCGCCAGCAGGGGAATAGCTAACAATCAGCCCCAGCATTTT.

This clonotype was seen repeatedly, ten times or more. The chain has TRBV2 and TRBJ2-7; TRBD2 is a possible D gene (5 bases). With 6 bases removed from V and 6 bases from J, the gap between germline ends came to 21 bases. The CDR3 length is 15 residues. CDR1 is SNHLY, CDR2 FYNNEI, per germline. CDR3 sequence (DNA): TGTGCCAGCAGGGACCCGCGGGTCGTCGGACGCGAGCAGTACTTC. Its protein product is CASRDPRVVGREQYF.

The rearrangement links TRBV10-2 to TRBJ2-3, with D uncertain. CDR1 is WSHSY and CDR2 is SAAADI in the germline V gene. Trimming shortened V by 0 bases and J by 3 bases, and 19 bases separated the two germline ends. The CDR3 has 18 amino acids. DNA for the CDR3: TGCGCCAGCAGTGAGTCGACTTTAGACCCCCAAGGGACAGATACGCAGTATTTT. It encodes CASSESTLDPQGTDTQYF.

V is TRBV10-2 and J is TRBJ2-5, with a tentative D call TRBD1 (6 bases). The germline CDR1 and CDR2 sequences are WSHSY and SAAADI. The CDR3 has 15 residues. The V end lost 6 bases, the J end lost 5 bases, and 19 bases lay between the germline ends. The CDR3 sequence is CASSETTTGIETQYF. The CDR3 region has the DNA TGCGCCAGCAGCGAGACAACGACAGGTATCGAGACCCAGTACTTC.

This clonotype has just a few counts. V usage is TRBV7-2 and J usage is TRBJ1-2, with 7 bases identical to TRBD1. V shed 3 bases and J 4 bases; nucleotides not matched to a gene: 17. Germline V lookup: CDR1 SGHTA, CDR2 FQGNSA. The CDR3 runs 18 residues. CDR3 nucleotide sequence: TGTGCCAGCAGCTTGAAAGGGCCTCCGGGACAGTGTTGCTATGGCTACACCTTC. Amino acid sequence: CASSLKGPPGQCCYGYTF.

The V gene is TRBV7-9, the J gene TRBJ2-7, with 7 bases lining up with TRBD1. CDR3 length: 14 amino acids. Germline CDR1 SEHNR, CDR2 FQNEAQ (reference sequence). The V and J ends lost 5 bases and 4 bases, in that order; junction bases with no gene match: 8. The CDR3 sequence: CASSHSQGQYEQYF. The DNA of the CDR3 is TGTGCCAGCAGCCACAGCCAGGGACAGTACGAGCAGTACTTC.

This sequence joins TRBV27 and TRBJ1-5; the D is unclear. The ends were cut back, 8 bases at V and 2 bases at J, with 13 bases in the middle. Germline V gives CDR1 MNHEY, CDR2 SMNVEV (reference sequence). This CDR3 region has 14 residues. The CDR3 spells CASATEGGNQPQHF. CDR3 nucleotide sequence: TGTGCCAGCGCTACCGAGGGTGGCAATCAGCCCCAGCATTTT.

The chain is built from TRBV27 and TRBJ2-5; 10 bases align to TRBD1. Germline CDR1 MNHEY, CDR2 SMNVEV (reference sequence). J gave up 4 bases and V 4 bases, and 9 bases lay outside the gene matches. The CDR3 sequence is 16 residues long. The CDR3 DNA reads TGTGCCAGCAGTTACCTGACAGGGGGCCTATCAGAGACCCAGTACTTC. Translating gives CASSYLTGGLSETQYF.

There are a few counts of this clonotype. The rearrangement joins TRBV6-5 to TRBJ2-7; D possibly corresponds to TRBD1 (6 bases). The V end lost 5 bases, the J end lost 5 bases, and 13 bases lay between the germline ends. The CDR3 totals 13 residues. Germline V CDR1 and CDR2: MNHEY, SVGAGI. The chain's CDR3 is CASSPTGNHEQYF. CDR3 nucleotides: TGTGCCAGCAGTCCCACAGGGAACCACGAGCAGTACTTC.

The chain combines TRBV12-3 or TRBV12-4 with TRBJ1-1; D is undetermined. The CDR3 consists of 12 residues. V was pared by 5 bases and J by 3 bases, with 7 bases between. Here the CDR3 DNA reads TGTGCCAGCAGTCGGGCATACACTGAAGCTTTCTTT. Translating gives CASSRAYTEAFF.

This clonotype was counted only a few times. A much larger clone sits a single nucleotide away, making a read error possible. The chain joins TRBV28 to TRBJ1-1; D gene uncertain. The V gene lost 9 bases and the J gene lost 1 base, with 6 bases spanning the gap. The CDR3 sequence is 11 residues long. Germline values: CDR1 MDHEN, CDR2 SYDVKM. The CDR3 bases are TGTGCCAGTCACAAGAACACTGAAGCTTTCTTT. It encodes CASHKNTEAFF. The full variable domain, its missing parts supplied by reference TRBV28 and TRBJ1-1, is DVKVTQSSRYLVKRTGEKVFLECVQDMDHENMFWYRQDPGLGLRLIYFSYDVKMKEKGDIPEGYSVSREKKERFSLILESASTNQTSMYLCASHKNTEAFFGQGTRLTVV.

This clonotype was detected many times. This rearrangement joins TRBV19 to TRBJ1-2; weak D call: TRBD1 (6 bases). This CDR3 spans 14 amino acids. Germline CDR1 LNHDA, CDR2 SQIVND (reference sequence). Trimming pared 4 bases from V and 4 bases from J, leaving 13 bases between. CDR3: CASSTNRDTYGYTF. The CDR3 coding sequence is TGTGCCAGTAGTACAAACCGGGACACCTATGGCTACACCTTC.

This clonotype appeared many times. V gene TRBV7-2 combines with J gene TRBJ1-3; a weak D match, TRBD1 (6 bases). The CDR3 loop spans 15 amino acids. Germline CDR1 is SGHTA and CDR2 is FQGNSA. V was clipped by 2 bases and J by 4 bases, with 12 bases between them. CDR3 residues: CASSLWGARGNTIYF. CDR3 DNA: TGTGCCAGCAGCTTATGGGGGGCCAGGGGAAACACCATATATTTT.

The chain links TRBV10-3 to TRBJ2-5; 11 positions match TRBD1. Unmatched junction bases numbered 1, after V lost 4 bases and J lost 3 bases. CDR3 size: 14 residues. Germline loops: CDR1 ENHRY, CDR2 SYGVKD. The CDR3 nucleotides read TGTGCCATCAGTGGGACAGGGGGCGAAGAGACCCAGTACTTC. This gives the protein CAISGTGGEETQYF.

This clonotype was detected ten times or more. This chain joins TRBV29-1 and TRBJ1-6; TRBD1 matches 8 bases. CDR3 length: 13 residues. Looked up from germline, CDR1 is SQVTM and CDR2 is ANQGSEA. Unmatched junction bases numbered 4, after V lost 6 bases and J lost 6 bases. CDR3 residues: CSVGTGGNSPLHF. CDR3 nucleotide sequence: TGCAGCGTCGGTACAGGGGGTAATTCACCCCTCCACTTT. Full variable domain (remainder filled in from reference TRBV29-1 and TRBJ1-6): SAVISQKPSRDICQRGTSLTIQCQVDSQVTMMFWYRQQPGQSLTLIATANQGSEATYESGFVIDKFPISRPNLTFSTLTVSNMSPEDSSIYLCSVGTGGNSPLHFGNGTRLTVT.

The J gene is TRBJ1-1, the V gene TRBV6-2 or TRBV6-3; D is possibly TRBD1 (6 bases). The CDR3 contains 15 residues. V was clipped by 4 bases and J by 6 bases, with 18 bases between them. Germline V gene sequence: CDR1 MNHEY, CDR2 SVGEGT. The CDR3 region has the DNA TGTGCCAGCAGTTTGCAGGGGCCATACTTTCCTGAAGCTTTCTTT. Its translation: CASSLQGPYFPEAFF.

CDR3 protein: CASSYSPDSQETQYF. The CDR3 DNA follows: TGTGCCAGCAGTTACTCTCCGGACAGCCAAGAGACCCAGTACTTC. The chain joins TRBV6-2 or TRBV6-3 to TRBJ2-5, with a tentative D call TRBD1 (6 bases). Germline lookup yields CDR1 MNHEY and CDR2 SVGEGT. The CDR3 has 15 residues. The V end lost 0 bases, the J end lost 1 base, and 9 bases lay between the germline ends.